This TCR beta chain was captured by sequencing in a study of CD8+ T cells in alopecia areata. After isolation, RNA underwent reverse transcription to generate cDNA as the sequencing template. Some clones are missing from TCRdb's copy, which holds only in-frame ones; the method was immunoSEQ multiplex PCR. The table lists about 180,000 clones, 63% of them singletons. The CDR3 totals 15 residues. Germline V gives CDR1 MNHEY, CDR2 SMNVEV (reference sequence). The trim removed 6 bases at V and 0 bases at J, leaving 6 bases unmatched. Sequenced here: CD4+ T cells sorted from blood, sampled at week 0. The source of this sequence is a human donor with alopecia areata. This sequence joins TRBV27 and TRBJ1-1, with 8 bases identical to TRBD1. CDR3 DNA: TGTGCCAGCAGGGACGGGACAGGTCTGAACACTGAAGCTTTCTTT. Its translation: CASRDGTGLNTEAFF.